In this sample, the clone carrying this T cell receptor beta chain turned up many times. Its matching antigen is unknown. This sample was taken from a study of identical twins. Study results and caveats: It was out-of-frame TCR alpha sharing in monozygotic twins that models underestimated. Twin-shared out-of-frame alpha sequences were enriched for low generation probability.

Template switching added a universal primer site, and cDNA bore unique molecular identifiers. TCRdb itself ran the 5' RACE reads through MiXCR, one entry per CDR3 protein. The table records hundreds of thousands of distinct CDR3 sequences, approximately 8.3% of them present only once. These data also formed part of another study, on yellow fever vaccine responses in identical twins.

This sequence was found in a woman aged 18-29 years in good health. The sample comprised memory (CD45RO+) T cells sorted from blood.

For the CDR3, the DNA is TGTGCCAGCAGTCCGGGAGGGCTCTCCTACAATGAGCAGTTCTTC. Translating gives CASSPGGLSYNEQFF. The rearrangement uses TRBV6-2 or TRBV6-3 and TRBJ2-1, with 8 nucleotides matching TRBD2. V trimming: 5 bases; J trimming: 0 bases; junction bases outside the gene matches: 3. Germline CDR1 MNHEY, CDR2 SVGEGT. The CDR3 totals 15 residues.